These 3 T cell receptor beta chains were all obtained from the same sample, sequenced in a study of cytomegalovirus exposure and HLA in healthy donors. Sequencing was performed with immunoSEQ multiplex PCR; in TCRdb, only in-frame clones are kept and a portion is missing. Of some 120,000 clones in the sample, roughly 90% were seen once. Specimen: PBMCs. The receptor set was obtained from a man aged 30 to 39 in good health and CMV-seronegative.

The chain carries TRBV7-9 and TRBJ2-5; D perhaps matches TRBD2 (5 bases). The CDR3 runs to 16 residues. The germline V and J ends were trimmed by 5 bases and 4 bases, with 20 bases remaining between them. Germline CDR1 SEHNR, CDR2 FQNEAQ (reference sequence). The CDR3 sequence: CASSLPDLVVAETQYF. CDR3 DNA: TGTGCCAGCAGCCTCCCGGACTTAGTAGTGGCAGAGACCCAGTACTTC.

V gene TRBV11-3 combines with J gene TRBJ1-2; D call uncertain. The CDR3 loop spans 12 amino acids. Trimming pared 4 bases from V and 8 bases from J, leaving 11 bases between. From germline, CDR1 is SGHNT and CDR2 YENEEA. The CDR3, as DNA: TGTGCCAGCAGCTCCGCGGGCAGAGGCTACACCTTC. Encoded protein: CASSSAGRGYTF.

This clone was seen a few times. The chain combines TRBV5-1 with TRBJ1-2; no clear D gene. Per the germline V gene, CDR1 is SGHRS and CDR2 is YFSETQ. V dropped 0 bases and J dropped 8 bases, with 14 bases sitting between them. The CDR3 totals 14 residues. In DNA, the CDR3 is TGCGCCAGCAGCTTGGCCCCCCTCGGGTCCGGCTACACCTTC. It yields the protein CASSLAPLGSGYTF.